A single T cell receptor beta chain is shown here with its context. Libraries were prepared by immunoSEQ multiplex PCR; TCRdb keeps only in-frame clonotypes and omits some of them. The sample has hundreds of thousands of clones, 75% to 90% seen once. The V and J ends lost 4 bases and 6 bases, in that order; junction bases with no gene match: 11. Per germline, CDR1 SEHNR and CDR2 FQNEAQ (reference sequence). This CDR3 has 16 amino acids. The sample comes from a study of blood T cell repertoires in COVID-19. About the study: T cells, B-cell-depleted T cells, or PBMCs supplied cDNA or gDNA.

Cohort 3 donors were reported recovered after two negative PCRs, clearance, or symptom resolution. Sequencing input: PBMCs or T cells enriched from blood (not recorded which). This chain joins TRBV7-9 and TRBJ1-1, with TRBD1 identical over 10 bases. This sequence was found in a man aged 25 to 40 who had recovered from COVID-19. CDR3 in amino acids: CASSYEPGQGIAEAFF. CDR3 coding DNA: TGTGCCAGCAGCTATGAGCCGGGACAGGGGATTGCTGAAGCTTTCTTT.